The present entry profiles one T cell receptor (beta chain) with its context. The data were taken from a study of blood T cell repertoires in COVID-19. As for the study in general: The cDNA or gDNA used as material had been derived from T cells, B-cell-depleted T cells, or PBMCs.

Using immunoSEQ multiplex PCR, the repertoire was profiled, and TCRdb retains in-frame clones only, with some absent. The sample has around 120,000 clones; 90% are singletons. Trimming at V came to 3 bases and at J to 11 bases, leaving 19 bases not matched to a gene. This CDR3 region has 17 residues. Per the germline V gene, CDR1 is LGHNT and CDR2 is FRNRAP. The specimen was peripheral blood. V gene TRBV12-5 combines with J gene TRBJ1-1, with 9 bases aligning to TRBD1. This TCR came from a human donor with active COVID-19. The donor label of this sample is uncertain. CDR3 region: CASGFQPPRTGADRAFF. CDR3 coding DNA: TGTGCTAGTGGTTTCCAACCACCCCGGACAGGGGCCGATCGCGCTTTCTTT.